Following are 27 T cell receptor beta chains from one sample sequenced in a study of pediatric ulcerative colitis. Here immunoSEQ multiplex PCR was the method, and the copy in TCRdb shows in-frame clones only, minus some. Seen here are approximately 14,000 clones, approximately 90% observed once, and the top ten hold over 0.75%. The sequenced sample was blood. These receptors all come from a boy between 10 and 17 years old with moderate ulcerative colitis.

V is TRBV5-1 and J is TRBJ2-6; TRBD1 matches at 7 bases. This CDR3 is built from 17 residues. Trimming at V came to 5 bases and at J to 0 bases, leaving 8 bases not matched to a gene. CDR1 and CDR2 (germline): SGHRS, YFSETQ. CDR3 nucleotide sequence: TGCGCCAGCAGTAGTGACAGGGACAGCTCTGGGGCCAACGTCCTGACTTTC. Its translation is CASSSDRDSSGANVLTF.

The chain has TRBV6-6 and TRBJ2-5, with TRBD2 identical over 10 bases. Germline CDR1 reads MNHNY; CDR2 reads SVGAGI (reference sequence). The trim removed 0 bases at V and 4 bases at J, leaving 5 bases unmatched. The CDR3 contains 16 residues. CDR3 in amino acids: CASSYSKASGRETQYF. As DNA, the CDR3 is TGTGCCAGCAGTTACTCGAAGGCTAGCGGGAGAGAGACCCAGTACTTC.

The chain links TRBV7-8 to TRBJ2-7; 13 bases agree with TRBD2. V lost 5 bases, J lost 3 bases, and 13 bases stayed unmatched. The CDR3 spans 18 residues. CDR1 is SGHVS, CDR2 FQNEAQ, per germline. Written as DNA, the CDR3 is TGTGCCAGCAGCCTACCGGGACTAGCGGGGCAGATATACTACGAGCAGTACTTC. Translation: CASSLPGLAGQIYYEQYF.

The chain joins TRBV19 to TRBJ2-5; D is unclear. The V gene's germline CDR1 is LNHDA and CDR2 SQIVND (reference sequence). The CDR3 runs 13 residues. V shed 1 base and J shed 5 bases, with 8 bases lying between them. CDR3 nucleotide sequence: TGTGCCAGTAGTATAGGTTGGCGGGAGACCCAGTACTTC. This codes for CASSIGWRETQYF.

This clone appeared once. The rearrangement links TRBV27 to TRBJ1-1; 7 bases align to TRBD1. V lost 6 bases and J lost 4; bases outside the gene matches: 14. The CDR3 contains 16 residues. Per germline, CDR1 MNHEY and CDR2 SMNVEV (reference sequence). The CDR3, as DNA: TGTGCCAGCAGCTTTGACAGGGCCCCAGAGACCACTGAAGCTTTCTTT. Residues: CASSFDRAPETTEAFF.

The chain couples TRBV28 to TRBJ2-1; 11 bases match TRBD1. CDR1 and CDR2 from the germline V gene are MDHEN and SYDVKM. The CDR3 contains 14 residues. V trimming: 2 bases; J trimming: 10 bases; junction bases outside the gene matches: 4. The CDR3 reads CASSLGTGGLEQFF. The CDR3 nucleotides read TGTGCCAGCAGTTTAGGGACAGGGGGTCTAGAGCAGTTCTTC.

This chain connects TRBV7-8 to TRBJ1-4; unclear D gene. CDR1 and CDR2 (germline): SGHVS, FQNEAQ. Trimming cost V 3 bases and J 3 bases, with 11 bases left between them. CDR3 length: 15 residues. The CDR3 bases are TGTGCCAGCAGCTTTATAAGGAGCCCTAATGAAAAACTGTTTTTT. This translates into CASSFIRSPNEKLFF.

CDR3 amino acids: CASSASKGQLNSYEQYF. CDR3 in DNA: TGTGCCAGCAGCGCATCAAAAGGACAGCTAAACTCCTACGAGCAGTACTTC. The chain is built from TRBV7-8 and TRBJ2-7; D perhaps matches TRBD1 (6 bases). V was clipped by 5 bases and J by 0 bases, with 20 bases between them. The CDR3 totals 17 residues. CDR1 is SGHVS, CDR2 FQNEAQ, per germline.

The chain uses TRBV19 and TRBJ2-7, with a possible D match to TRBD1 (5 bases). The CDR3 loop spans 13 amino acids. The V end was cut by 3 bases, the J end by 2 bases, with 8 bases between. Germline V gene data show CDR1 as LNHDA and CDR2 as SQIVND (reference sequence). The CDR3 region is CASSMAGPYEQYF. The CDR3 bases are TGTGCCAGTAGTATGGCAGGGCCCTACGAGCAGTACTTC.

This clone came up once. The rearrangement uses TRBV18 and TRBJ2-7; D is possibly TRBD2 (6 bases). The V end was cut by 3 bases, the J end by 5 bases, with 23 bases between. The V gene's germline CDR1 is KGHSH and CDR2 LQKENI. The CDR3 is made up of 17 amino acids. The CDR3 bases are TGTGCCAGCTCACCGAGTCTAATGGGGGAGGAAGGTCACGAGCAGTACTTC. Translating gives CASSPSLMGEEGHEQYF.

In nucleotides, the CDR3 is TGTGCCAGCCTTAGGATTGAGCAGTTCTTC. The encoded protein is CASLRIEQFF. The V gene is TRBV11-3, the J gene TRBJ2-1, with D uncertain. This CDR3 comprises 10 residues. Germline V lookup: CDR1 SGHNT, CDR2 YENEEA. V was trimmed by 8 bases and J by 9 bases, leaving 8 bases between them.

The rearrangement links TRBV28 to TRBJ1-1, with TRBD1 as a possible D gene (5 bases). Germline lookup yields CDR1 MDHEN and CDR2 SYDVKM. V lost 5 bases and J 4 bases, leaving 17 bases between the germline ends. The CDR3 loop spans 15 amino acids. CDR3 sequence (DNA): TGTGCCAGCAGTACGCACGGGGATGGGGGCACTGAAGCTTTCTTT. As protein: CASSTHGDGGTEAFF.

The DNA of the CDR3 is TGTGCCAGCAGCGCGGGACAGGGGGCTTTCGAGCAGTACTTC. The encoded protein is CASSAGQGAFEQYF. This chain connects TRBV5-6 to TRBJ2-7, with 12 bases aligning to TRBD1. CDR1 SGHDT and CDR2 YYEEEE come from the germline V gene. V was pared by 4 bases and J by 6 bases, with 5 bases of the junction left unmatched. The CDR3 is made up of 14 amino acids.

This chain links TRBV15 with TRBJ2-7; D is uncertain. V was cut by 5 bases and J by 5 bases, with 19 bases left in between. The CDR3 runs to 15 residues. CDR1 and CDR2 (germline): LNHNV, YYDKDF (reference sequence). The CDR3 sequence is CATSPRHGAADEQYF. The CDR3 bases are TGTGCCACCAGCCCTCGTCACGGCGCCGCAGACGAGCAGTACTTC.

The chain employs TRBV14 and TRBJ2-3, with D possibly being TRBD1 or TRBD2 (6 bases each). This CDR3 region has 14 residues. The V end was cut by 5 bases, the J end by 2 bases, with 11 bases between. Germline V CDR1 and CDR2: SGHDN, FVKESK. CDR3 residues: CASSIGGHTDTQYF. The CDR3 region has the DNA TGTGCCAGCAGCATCGGGGGACACACAGATACGCAGTATTTT.

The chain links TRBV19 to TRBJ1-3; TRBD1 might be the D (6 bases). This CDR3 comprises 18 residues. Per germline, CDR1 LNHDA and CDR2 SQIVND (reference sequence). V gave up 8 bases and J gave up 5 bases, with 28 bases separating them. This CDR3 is CASSPKAGQTTLRNTIYF. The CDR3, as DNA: TGTGCCAGTTCCCCGAAAGCTGGACAGACGACTCTGAGAAACACCATATATTTT.

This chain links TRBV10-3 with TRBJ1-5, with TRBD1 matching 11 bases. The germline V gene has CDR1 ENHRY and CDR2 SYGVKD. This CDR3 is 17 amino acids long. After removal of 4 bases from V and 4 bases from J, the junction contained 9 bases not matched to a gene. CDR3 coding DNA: TGTGCCATCAGTGGTAACCAAGGACAGGGGGCAAATCAGCCCCAGCATTTT. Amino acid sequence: CAISGNQGQGANQPQHF.

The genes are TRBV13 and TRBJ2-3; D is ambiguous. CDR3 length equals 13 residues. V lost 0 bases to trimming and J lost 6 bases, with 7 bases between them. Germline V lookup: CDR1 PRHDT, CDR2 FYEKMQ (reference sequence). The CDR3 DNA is TGTGCCAGCAGCTTAGGTCTCGCGGATACGCAGTATTTT. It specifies CASSLGLADTQYF.

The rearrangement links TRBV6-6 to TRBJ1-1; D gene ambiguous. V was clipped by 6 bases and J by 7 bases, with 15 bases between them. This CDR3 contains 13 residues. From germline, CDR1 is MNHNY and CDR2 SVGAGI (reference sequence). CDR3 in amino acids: CASRRTPVLEAFF. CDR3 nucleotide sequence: TGTGCCAGCAGGCGGACCCCCGTTCTTGAAGCTTTCTTT.

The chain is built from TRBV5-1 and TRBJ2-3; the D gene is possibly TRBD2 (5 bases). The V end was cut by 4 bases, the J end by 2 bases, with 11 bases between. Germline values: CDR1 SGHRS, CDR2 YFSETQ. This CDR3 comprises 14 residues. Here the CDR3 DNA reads TGCGCCAGCAGCACCTCCGGGGTCACAGATACGCAGTATTTT. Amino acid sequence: CASSTSGVTDTQYF.

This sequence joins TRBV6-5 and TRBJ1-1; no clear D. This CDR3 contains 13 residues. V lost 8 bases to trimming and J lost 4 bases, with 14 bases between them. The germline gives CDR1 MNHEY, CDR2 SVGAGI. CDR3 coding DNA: TGTGCCAGCGCGGGCGGGCGAGGCACTGAAGCTTTCTTT. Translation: CASAGGRGTEAFF.

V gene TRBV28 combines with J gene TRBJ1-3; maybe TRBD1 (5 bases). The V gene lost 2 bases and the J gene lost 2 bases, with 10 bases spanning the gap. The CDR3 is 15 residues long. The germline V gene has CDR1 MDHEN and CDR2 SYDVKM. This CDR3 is CASSLTGFTGNTIYF. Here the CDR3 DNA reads TGTGCCAGCAGTTTAACAGGATTTACTGGAAACACCATATATTTT.

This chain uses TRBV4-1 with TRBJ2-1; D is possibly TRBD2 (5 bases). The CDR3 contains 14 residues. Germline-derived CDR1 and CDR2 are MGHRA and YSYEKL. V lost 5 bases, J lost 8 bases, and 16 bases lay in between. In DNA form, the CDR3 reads TGCGCCAGCAGCTACCAACGGGGTGTGGATGAGCAGTTCTTC. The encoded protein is CASSYQRGVDEQFF.

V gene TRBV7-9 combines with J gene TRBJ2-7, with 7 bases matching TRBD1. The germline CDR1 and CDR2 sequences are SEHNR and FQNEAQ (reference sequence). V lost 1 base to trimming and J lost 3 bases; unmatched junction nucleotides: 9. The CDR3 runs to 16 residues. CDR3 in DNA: TGTGCCAGCAGCTTAGGACCTACACAGGGGTTCTACGAGCAGTACTTC. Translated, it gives CASSLGPTQGFYEQYF.

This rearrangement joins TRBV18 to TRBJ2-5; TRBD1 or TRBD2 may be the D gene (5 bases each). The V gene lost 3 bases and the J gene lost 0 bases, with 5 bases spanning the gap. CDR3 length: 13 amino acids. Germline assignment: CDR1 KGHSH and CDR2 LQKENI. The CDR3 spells CASSPGHQETQYF. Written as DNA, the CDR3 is TGTGCCAGCTCACCGGGACACCAAGAGACCCAGTACTTC.

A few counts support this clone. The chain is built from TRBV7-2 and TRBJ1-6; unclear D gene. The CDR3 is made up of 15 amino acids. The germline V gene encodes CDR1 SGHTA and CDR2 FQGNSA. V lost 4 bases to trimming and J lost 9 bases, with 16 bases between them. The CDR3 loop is CASSSREAGSSPLHF. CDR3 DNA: TGTGCCAGCAGCTCTCGGGAGGCTGGAAGTTCACCCCTCCACTTT.

The CDR3, as DNA: TGTGCCAGCAGCGGGACTAGCGGGGGTGGTACCGGGGAGCTGTTTTTT. Translated: CASSGTSGGGTGELFF. The chain uses TRBV9 and TRBJ2-2; TRBD2 aligns across 13 bases. There are 16 residues in the CDR3. J lost 5 bases, V lost 3 bases, and 4 bases had no gene match. The germline CDR1 and CDR2 sequences are SGDLS and YYNGEE.